This T cell receptor beta chain was captured in a study of shared clonotypes between healthy human individuals (dated by TCRdb to 2019 to 2021). Describing the broader study: A few men and a couple of women, aged 18 to 49 years, made up the cohort. For each donor, CD4 naive and CD4 memory were each given three plates, CD8 naive was given two plates, and CD8 memory was given one plate. Blood TCR repertoires of about 5 healthy adults were deeply sequenced to estimate repertoire size and the extent of clonotype sharing between individuals. Libraries were prepared and TCR repertoires were sequenced by different laboratories using diverse techniques, in order to increase sequencing depth and limit assay-specific biases. Each donor's leukapheresis produced roughly between roughly 0.85 and 10 billion PBMCs. The study at large found these results: Because the study included only a small number of donors, the genetic and exposure-history diversity represented was limited. Sampling was limited to blood, and TCR repertoires in tissue likely differ from TCR repertoires in blood. Estimated clonotype richness was generally larger for naive than for memory subsets. Across a few donors, 5% to 6% of naive CD4, approximately 4% of naive CD8, roughly 2.2% of memory CD4, and 0.3% to 0.45% of memory CD8 clonotypes were shared. Compared with non-shared clonotypes, clonotypes shared by all four sorted-subset donors had higher generation probabilities. Rarefaction of sorted-subset datasets indicated incomplete sequencing despite the large sequencing depth. Based on pairwise subsampling, the degree of clonotype sharing among donors was expected to be affected by sequencing depth.

Healthy HIV-negative adults with no recently reported acute infections or vaccinations were included as donors. Only Caucasian adults living in Nashville, Tennessee, USA were represented among the donors. CD4+ T cells were enriched through magnetic negative selection, after which naive cells were positively selected on CD45RA and the remaining negative fraction served as the memory subset. Blood was obtained by leukapheresis, after which PBMCs were separated by Ficoll-Histopaque density gradient centrifugation and cryopreserved in liquid nitrogen vapor phase. Analytical flow cytometry was used to check the purity and quantity of each magnetically sorted T cell population. Genomic DNA was isolated from each sorted fraction and quantified by UV absorbance on a Nanodrop 2000c. Using the deep immunoSEQ assay, TCR CDR3 regions were amplified from genomic DNA by multiplex PCR. Genomic DNA extracted from each cell subset was distributed evenly over all wells of several immunoSEQ 96-well plates, and each plate served as one replicate. For sorted subsets, 150 to 250 ng of genomic DNA, equivalent to 25,000 to 30,000 T cell genomes, went into each replicate PCR. The purified libraries were quantified using a Qubit 3.0 fluorometer, sized with a Bioanalyzer 2100, and then quantified again using the KAPA Library Quantification kit. Every immunoSEQ 96-well plate was sequenced on a dedicated single-read 150-cycle Illumina NextSeq 550 flow cell. The paper's processing steps were these. Because the immunoSEQ output held only junctional sequences and lacked quality scores, the filtering could not match the filtering applied to full-length reads. Sequences were annotated with PyIR, a Python wrapper for IgBLAST v1.9, and V/J genes and CDR3 were assigned using IMGT germline references. Reads were removed for weak V/J assignments (E-value above 1e-6), missing CDR3, stop codons, out-of-frame junctions, or ambiguous translated residues. V3J clonotypes were defined as sequences sharing an identical inferred V gene, J gene, and CDR3 amino acid sequence. Percentage overlap between repertoires was computed as shared unique clonotypes divided by the size of the smaller repertoire. Repertoire richness was assessed with RTK rarefaction, the Chao1 estimator, and Recon v2.1 estimates of unobserved clonotypes. OLGA was used to compute generation probabilities for all TCRbeta clonotypes that the gDNA method yielded from a handful of donors. Here the immuneACCESS table is served through TCRdb, limited to in-frame sequences with V and J called. Missing clones are a known gap in these copies; in checked studies unresolved V genes cover under half, and the rest lacks a known reason. That table supplies the V and J calls and clone size; D and trimming were determined from the DNA. The sample profile shows over a million clones; roughly 96% of them were found once. The ten largest clones capture approximately 1.1% of the sample.

The CDR3 starts with the cysteine, ends with the phenylalanine, and has 17 residues. Solely the CDR3 DNA is kept, with 51 bases framed from the first base. Per the germline V gene, MDHEN is the CDR1 and SYDVKM is the CDR2. After removal of 6 bases from V and 6 bases from J, the junction retains 19 bases not matched to a gene. Comments on this clone: Its antigen is currently not known. There are no base qualities to consult, and no much larger clone falls within one base.

This chain joins TRBV28 to TRBJ2-5; 7 bases in between match TRBD1. The clonotype was recovered from a man aged 30-40 years in good health. The source material was naive CD4+ T cells sorted from blood. The cell subset or site label, read with the paper, signifies: CD45RA+ positively selected. Here is the DNA: TGTGCCAGCAGCCCGAGGACAGGTTCATCCCCTAGCCAGACCCAGTACTTC. Translated, this is CASSPRTGSSPSQTQYF.